This TCR beta chain was recorded in a study of PD-L1 blockade in urothelial cancer. Germline V gives CDR1 SGHTA, CDR2 FQGNSA. CDR3 length: 13 residues. V gave up 3 bases and J gave up 10 bases, with 15 bases separating them. Sequenced by immunoSEQ multiplex PCR; TCRdb stores in-frame clones only, minus some. The sample has fewer than 40,000 clones, about 93% seen once. The sequence was obtained from an older man with urothelial cancer. The sequences come from PBMCs, collected around atezolizumab (anti-PD-L1) treatment. The chain joins TRBV7-2 to TRBJ1-1; D might be TRBD1 (5 bases). CDR3 nucleotide sequence: TGTGCCAGCAGCTTTGACAGTGCATCACGAGCTTTCTTT. This translates into CASSFDSASRAFF.